This T cell receptor beta chain is drawn from a study of vaccination effects on CD4 cells after COVID-19. Whole-study context: It was a median of 72 days after the second dose that post-vaccine samples were obtained. General study points: Clones induced by infection and by vaccine showed marked clonal contraction late after vaccination.

Clones were read by immunoSEQ multiplex PCR, and TCRdb kept only the in-frame ones, dropping some. Among some 22,000 clones listed, approximately 76% were seen once. Germline assignment: CDR1 LGHDT and CDR2 YNNKEL (reference sequence). The CDR3 contains 13 residues. V lost 0 bases, J lost 7 bases, and 9 bases lay in between. On this clone: What it recognizes is unknown.

Before sequencing, viral peptide pools were used by the ViraFEST assay to expand antigen-specific CD4+ T cells. Culture lasted around eleven days before CD4+ T cell isolation. Two-dose vaccination with either BNT162b2 or mRNA-1273 was given to the participants. On days 3 and 7, fresh IL-2 medium replaced half the medium. Sequenced material: CD4+ T cells from PBMCs cultured with HCoV-229E spike peptides, taken after COVID-19 vaccination. The clonotype comes from a human donor who received a COVID-19 vaccine. V usage is TRBV3-1 (or the pseudogene TRBV3-2) and J usage is TRBJ1-2; maybe TRBD1 (5 bases). The CDR3 region has the DNA TGTGCCAGCAGCCAAGATGCGGGGGGTGGCTACACCTTC. Encoded protein: CASSQDAGGGYTF.